The T cell receptor (beta chain) under discussion was sequenced for a study of blood T cell repertoires in COVID-19. Looking at the study overall: Sources were T cells, B-cell-depleted T cells, or PBMCs; the material itself was cDNA or gDNA.

The data were produced by immunoSEQ multiplex PCR, yet TCRdb's version contains in-frame clones alone and is incomplete. The sample has approximately 290,000 clones, about 80% seen once. V was pared by 4 bases and J by 3 bases, with 10 bases of the junction left unmatched. Germline assignment: CDR1 SGHRS and CDR2 YFSETQ. The CDR3 is made up of 16 amino acids. Material for sequencing was peripheral blood. V is TRBV5-1 and J is TRBJ2-1; TRBD1 agrees at 7 bases. The sequence came from a person in their 70s with COVID-19, enrolled during active disease. CDR3 in amino acids: CASSTGTAAFYNEQFF. CDR3 DNA sequence: TGCGCCAGCAGCACCGGGACAGCGGCCTTCTACAATGAGCAGTTCTTC.